This record looks at one T cell receptor beta chain sequence and its context. Its antigen is still unknown. It has no much larger one-base neighbor in the sample; base qualities were not kept. There are 13 amino acids in the CDR3, from cysteine to phenylalanine inclusive. The only DNA kept is the CDR3, 39 bases in frame from the first base. Trimming leaves V shorter by 5 bases and J shorter by 13 bases, with the junction holding 11 bases beyond the gene matches. The data originate from a study of T-cell memory formation after mild COVID-19 (dated by TCRdb to about 2021). Broadly, across the study: Most TCR sequence clusters were specific to one of the two donors. Two young, previously healthy adult volunteers made up the cohort, one male and one female. T-cell clones expanding and contracting after mild COVID-19 in two donors were tracked by longitudinal TCRalpha and TCRbeta repertoire sequencing. General conclusions and limits of the study: Only a couple of mild cases were covered in the study, and larger cohorts including severe cases with pre-infection samples were considered necessary. Some responding clones were detected in pre-infection memory, which suggested that pre-existing cross-reactive memory T cells had joined the SARS-CoV-2 response. From day 15 to 85, contracting clones showed balanced CD4/CD8 phenotypes, whereas a second wave of clones that expanded from day 15 to 37 leaned towards CD4+. Contracting CD4+ clones turned up mainly in the CM and EM memory subsets, whereas EMRA was where CD8+ clones were enriched. Whether the second-wave clones peaking on day 37 were SARS-CoV-2 specific was not confirmed.

Ficoll-Paque density gradient centrifugation was the method used to isolate PBMCs. Sequencing used an Illumina NovaSeq 6000. cDNA libraries for TCRalpha and TCRbeta were prepared by 5'RACE using constant-segment primers, with sample barcodes and unique molecular identifiers added. Trizol reagent was used to extract RNA from every sample. Library amplification was performed in two PCR steps, and a second sample barcode and Illumina TruSeq adapters were introduced in the second step. Sequencing of libraries was performed on an Illumina NovaSeq with 2 x 150 bp paired-end reads. In the paper's pipeline: The reads were demultiplexed and collapsed into UMI-guided consensus sequences using migec v1.2.7. With mixcr v2.1.11, UMI consensuses were aligned to TRA and TRB V and J templates and assembled into clonotypes. Expanded or contracted clonotypes were those called significant by both edgeR and NoisET, with noise models trained on biological replicates. For edgeR calls, the cutoffs were a false discovery rate-adjusted p below 0.01 and a log2 fold-change threshold of 1. As an exploratory analysis of dynamics, max-normalized trajectories of the 1000 most abundant clonotypes were examined with PCA combined with hierarchical clustering. Separately sequenced CD4+ and CD8+ repertoires were used to assign the CD4 or CD8 phenotype of responding clones. TCRdb reworked the public reads: Q25 trimming with fastp, MiXCR clone assembly, productive beta chains retained. Rows with a matching CDR3 protein are joined into one entry that keeps the most common DNA and genes. None of the V and J calls come from the authors' own analysis; TCRdb made them. The sample data list about 320,000 distinct CDR3 sequences, and 14% of these were observed just once. The ten largest clonotypes hold approximately 22% of the sample.

This TCR was sampled from a man aged 18 to 35 who had mild COVID-19 (a few samples of this study predate the infection). The sample titles of this study are shuffled in the database, so cell type and time point are left out; the donor was told from shared clones. This chain joins TRBV12-3 or TRBV12-4 to TRBJ2-4; TRBD1 agrees with 7 junctional bases. Sequenced: PBMCs or a T cell subset sorted from them (not recorded which). CDR3 protein: CASSPGQDPPQYF. In nucleotides, the sequence is TGTGCCAGCAGTCCCGGACAGGATCCTCCCCAGTACTTC.